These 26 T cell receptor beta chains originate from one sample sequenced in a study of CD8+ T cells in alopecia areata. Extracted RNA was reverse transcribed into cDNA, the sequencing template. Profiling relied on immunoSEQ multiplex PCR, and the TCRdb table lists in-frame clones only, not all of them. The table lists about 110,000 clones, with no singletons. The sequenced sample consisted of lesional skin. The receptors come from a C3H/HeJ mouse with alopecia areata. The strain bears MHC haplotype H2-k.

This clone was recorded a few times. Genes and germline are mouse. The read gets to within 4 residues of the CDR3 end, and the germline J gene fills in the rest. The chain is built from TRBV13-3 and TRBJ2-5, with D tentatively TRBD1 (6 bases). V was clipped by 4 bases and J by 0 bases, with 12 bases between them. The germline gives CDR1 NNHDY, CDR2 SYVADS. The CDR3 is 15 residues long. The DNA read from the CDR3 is TGTGCCAGCAGTTCCGGGACACCTAACCAAGAC. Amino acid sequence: CASSSGTPNQD. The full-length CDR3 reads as CASSSGTPNQDTQYF.

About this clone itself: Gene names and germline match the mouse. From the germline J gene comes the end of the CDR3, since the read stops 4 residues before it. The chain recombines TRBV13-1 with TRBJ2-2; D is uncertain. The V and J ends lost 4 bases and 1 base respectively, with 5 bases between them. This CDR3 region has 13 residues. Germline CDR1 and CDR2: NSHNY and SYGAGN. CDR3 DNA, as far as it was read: TGTGCCAGCAGTCAGCAAAACACCGGG. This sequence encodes CASSQQNTG. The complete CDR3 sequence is CASSQQNTGQLYF.

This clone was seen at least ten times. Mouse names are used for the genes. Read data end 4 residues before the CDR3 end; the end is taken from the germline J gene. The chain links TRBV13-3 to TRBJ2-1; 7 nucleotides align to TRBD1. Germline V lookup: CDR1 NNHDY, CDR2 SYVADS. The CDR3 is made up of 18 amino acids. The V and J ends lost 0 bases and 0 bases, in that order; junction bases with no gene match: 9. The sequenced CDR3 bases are TGTGCCAGCAGTGATGTGGGACAGAAATCCCATAACTATGCT. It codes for CASSDVGQKSHNYA. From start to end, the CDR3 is CASSDVGQKSHNYAEQFF.

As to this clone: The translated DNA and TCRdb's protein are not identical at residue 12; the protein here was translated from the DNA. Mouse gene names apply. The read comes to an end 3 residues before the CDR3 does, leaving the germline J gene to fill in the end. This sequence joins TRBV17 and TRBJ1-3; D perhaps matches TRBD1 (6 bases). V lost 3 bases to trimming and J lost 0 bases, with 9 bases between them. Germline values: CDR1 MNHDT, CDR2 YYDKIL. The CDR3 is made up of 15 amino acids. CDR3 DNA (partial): TGTGCTAGCAGTAGTGGCAGGGGTTCTGGAAATACG. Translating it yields CASSSGRGSGNT. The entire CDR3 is CASSSGRGSGNTLYF.

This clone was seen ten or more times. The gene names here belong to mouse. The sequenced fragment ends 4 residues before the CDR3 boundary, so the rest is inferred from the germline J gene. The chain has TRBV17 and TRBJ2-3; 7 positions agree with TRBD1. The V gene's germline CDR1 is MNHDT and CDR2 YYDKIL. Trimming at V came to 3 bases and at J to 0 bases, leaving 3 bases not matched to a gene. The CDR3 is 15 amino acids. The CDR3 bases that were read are TGTGCTAGCAGTAGGGGACAGACTAGTGCAGAA. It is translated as CASSRGQTSAE. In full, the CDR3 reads CASSRGQTSAETLYF.

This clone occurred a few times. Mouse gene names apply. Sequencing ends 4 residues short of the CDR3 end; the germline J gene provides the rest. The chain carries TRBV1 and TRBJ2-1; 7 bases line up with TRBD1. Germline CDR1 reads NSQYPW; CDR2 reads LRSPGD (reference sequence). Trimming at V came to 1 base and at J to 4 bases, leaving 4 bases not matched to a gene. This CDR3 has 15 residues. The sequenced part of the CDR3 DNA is TGCACCTGCAGTGCAGGGGGACAGAATTATGCT. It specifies CTCSAGGQNYA. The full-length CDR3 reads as CTCSAGGQNYAEQFF.

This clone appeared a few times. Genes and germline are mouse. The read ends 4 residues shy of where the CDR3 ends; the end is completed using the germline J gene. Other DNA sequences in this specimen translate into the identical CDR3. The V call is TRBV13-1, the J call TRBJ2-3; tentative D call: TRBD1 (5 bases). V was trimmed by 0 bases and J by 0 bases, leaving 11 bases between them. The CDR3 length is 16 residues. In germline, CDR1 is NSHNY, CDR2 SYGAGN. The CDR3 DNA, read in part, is TGTGCCAGCAGTGATGCTGACAGAAATAGTGCAGAA. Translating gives CASSDADRNSAE. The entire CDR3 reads CASSDADRNSAETLYF.

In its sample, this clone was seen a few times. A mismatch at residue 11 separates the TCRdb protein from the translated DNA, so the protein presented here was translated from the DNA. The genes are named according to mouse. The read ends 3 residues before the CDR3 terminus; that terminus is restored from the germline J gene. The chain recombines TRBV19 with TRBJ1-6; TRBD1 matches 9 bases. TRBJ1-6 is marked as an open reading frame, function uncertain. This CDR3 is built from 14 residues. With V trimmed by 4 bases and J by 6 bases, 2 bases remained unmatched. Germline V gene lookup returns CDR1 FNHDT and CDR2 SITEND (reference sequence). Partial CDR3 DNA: TGTGCCAGCAGTTTGGACAGGGGTAATTCGCCC. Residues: CASSLDRGNSP. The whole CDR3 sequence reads CASSLDRGNSPLYF.

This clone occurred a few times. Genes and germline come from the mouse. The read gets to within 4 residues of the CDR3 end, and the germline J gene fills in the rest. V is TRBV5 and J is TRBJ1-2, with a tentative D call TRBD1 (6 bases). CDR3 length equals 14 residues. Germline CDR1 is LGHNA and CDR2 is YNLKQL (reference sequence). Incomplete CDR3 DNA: TGTGCCAGCAGCCCTGGACTGGGGGGGCAC. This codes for CASSPGLGGH. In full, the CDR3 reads CASSPGLGGHDYTF.

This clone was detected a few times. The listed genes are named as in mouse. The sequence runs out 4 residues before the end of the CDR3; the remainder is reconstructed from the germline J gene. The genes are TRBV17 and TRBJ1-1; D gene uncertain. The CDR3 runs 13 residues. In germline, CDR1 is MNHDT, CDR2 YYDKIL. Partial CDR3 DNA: TGTGCTAGCAGTAGAGATCTACAGACA. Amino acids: CASSRDLQT. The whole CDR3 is CASSRDLQTEVFF. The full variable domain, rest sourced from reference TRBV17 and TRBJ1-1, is DTTVKQNPRYKLARVGKPVNLICSQTMNHDTMYWYQKKPNQAPKLLLFYYDKILNREADTFEKFQSSRPNNSFCSLYIGSAGLEYSAMYLCASSRDLQTEVFFGKGTRLTVV.

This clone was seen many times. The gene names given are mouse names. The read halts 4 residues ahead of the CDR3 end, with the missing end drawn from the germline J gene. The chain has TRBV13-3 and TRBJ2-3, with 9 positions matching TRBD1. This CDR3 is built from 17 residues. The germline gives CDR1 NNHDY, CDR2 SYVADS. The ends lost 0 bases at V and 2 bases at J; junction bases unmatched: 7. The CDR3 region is CASSDARGQGNAETLYF. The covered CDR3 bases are TGTGCCAGCAGTGATGCAAGGGGACAGGGAAATGCAGAA.

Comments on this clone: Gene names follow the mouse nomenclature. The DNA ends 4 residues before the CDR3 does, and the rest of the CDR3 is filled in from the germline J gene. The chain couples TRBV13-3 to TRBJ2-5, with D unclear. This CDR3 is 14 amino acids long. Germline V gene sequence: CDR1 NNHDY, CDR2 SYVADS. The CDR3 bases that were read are TGTGCCAGCAGTGATGAGGGTAGGCGAGAC. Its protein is CASSDEGRRD. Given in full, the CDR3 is CASSDEGRRDTQYF.

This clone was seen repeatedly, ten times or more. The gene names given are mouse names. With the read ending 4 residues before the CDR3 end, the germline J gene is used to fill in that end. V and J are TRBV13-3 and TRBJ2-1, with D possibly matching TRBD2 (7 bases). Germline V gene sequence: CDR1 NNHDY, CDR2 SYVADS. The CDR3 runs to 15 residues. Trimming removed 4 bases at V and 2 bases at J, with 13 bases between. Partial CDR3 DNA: TGTGCCAGCAGTACCCGGGGGGCGGACTATGCT. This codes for CASSTRGADYA. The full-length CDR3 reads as CASSTRGADYAEQFF.

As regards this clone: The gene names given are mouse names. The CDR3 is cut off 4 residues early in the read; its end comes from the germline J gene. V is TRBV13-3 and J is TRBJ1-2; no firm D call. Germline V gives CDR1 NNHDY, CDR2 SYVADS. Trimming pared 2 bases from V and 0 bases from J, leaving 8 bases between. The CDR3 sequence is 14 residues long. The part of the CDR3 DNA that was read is TGTGCCAGCAGTGAATCGCCAGCAAACTCC. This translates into CASSESPANS. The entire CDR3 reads CASSESPANSDYTF.

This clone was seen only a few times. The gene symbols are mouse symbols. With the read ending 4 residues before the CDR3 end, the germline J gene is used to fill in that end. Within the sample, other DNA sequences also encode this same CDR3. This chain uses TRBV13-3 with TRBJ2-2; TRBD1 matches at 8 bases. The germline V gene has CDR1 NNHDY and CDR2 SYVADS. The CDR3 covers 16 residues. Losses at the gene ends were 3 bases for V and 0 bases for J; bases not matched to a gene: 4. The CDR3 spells CASSAHRGANTGQLYF. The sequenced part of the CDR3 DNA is TGTGCCAGCAGTGCCCACAGGGGGGCAAACACCGGG.

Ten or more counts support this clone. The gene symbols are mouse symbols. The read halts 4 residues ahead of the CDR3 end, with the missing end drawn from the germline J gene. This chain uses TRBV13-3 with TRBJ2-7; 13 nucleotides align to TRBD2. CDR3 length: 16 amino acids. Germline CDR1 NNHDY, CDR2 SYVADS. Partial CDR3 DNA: TGTGCCAGCAGTGATGCGGACTGGGGGGGCGCATAT. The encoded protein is CASSDADWGGAY. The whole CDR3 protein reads CASSDADWGGAYEQYF.

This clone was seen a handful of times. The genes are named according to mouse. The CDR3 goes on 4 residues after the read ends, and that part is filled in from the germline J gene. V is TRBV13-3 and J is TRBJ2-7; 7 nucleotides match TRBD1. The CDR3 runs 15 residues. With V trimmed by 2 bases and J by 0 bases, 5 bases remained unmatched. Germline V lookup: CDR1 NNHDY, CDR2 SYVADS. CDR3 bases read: TGTGCCAGCAGTGAACACAGGGGTGACTCCTAT. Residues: CASSEHRGDSY. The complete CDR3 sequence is CASSEHRGDSYEQYF.

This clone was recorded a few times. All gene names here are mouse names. CDR3 region: CTCSADNRGYAEQFF. The sequenced CDR3 bases are TGCACCTGCAGTGCAGATAACAGGGGCTATGCT. V gene TRBV1 combines with J gene TRBJ2-1; 7 nucleotides line up with TRBD1. The read ends 4 residues early relative to the CDR3; the germline J gene fills the gap. Germline CDR1 and CDR2: NSQYPW and LRSPGD (reference sequence). CDR3 length equals 15 residues. Losses at the gene ends were 0 bases for V and 3 bases for J; bases not matched to a gene: 2.

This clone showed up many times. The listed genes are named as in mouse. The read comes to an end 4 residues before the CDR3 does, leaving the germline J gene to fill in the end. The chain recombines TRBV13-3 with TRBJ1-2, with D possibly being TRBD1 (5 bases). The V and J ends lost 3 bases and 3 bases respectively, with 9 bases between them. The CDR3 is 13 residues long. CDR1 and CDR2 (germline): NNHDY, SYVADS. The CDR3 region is CASSGPRDSDYTF. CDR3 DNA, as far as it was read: TGTGCCAGCAGTGGTCCCAGGGACTCC.

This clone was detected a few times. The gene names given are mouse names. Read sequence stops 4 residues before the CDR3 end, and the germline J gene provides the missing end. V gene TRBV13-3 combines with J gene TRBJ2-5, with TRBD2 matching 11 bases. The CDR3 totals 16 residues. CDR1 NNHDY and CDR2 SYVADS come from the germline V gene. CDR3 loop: CASSKSRDWGTDTQYF. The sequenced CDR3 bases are TGTGCCAGCAGCAAGTCCCGGGACTGGGGGACAGAC. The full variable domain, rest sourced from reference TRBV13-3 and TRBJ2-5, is EAAVTQSPRSKVAVTGGKVTLSCHQTNNHDYMYWYRQDTGHGLRLIHYSYVADSTEKGDIPDGYKASRPSQENFSLILELASLSQTAVYFCASSKSRDWGTDTQYFGPGTRLLVL.

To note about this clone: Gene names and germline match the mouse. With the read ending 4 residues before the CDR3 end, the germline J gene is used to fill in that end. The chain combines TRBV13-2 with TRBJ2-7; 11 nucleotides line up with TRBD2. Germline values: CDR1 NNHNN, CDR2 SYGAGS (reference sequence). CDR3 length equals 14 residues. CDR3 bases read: TGTGCCAGCGGTGAAGGACTGGGGGGTTAT. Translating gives CASGEGLGGY. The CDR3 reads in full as CASGEGLGGYEQYF.

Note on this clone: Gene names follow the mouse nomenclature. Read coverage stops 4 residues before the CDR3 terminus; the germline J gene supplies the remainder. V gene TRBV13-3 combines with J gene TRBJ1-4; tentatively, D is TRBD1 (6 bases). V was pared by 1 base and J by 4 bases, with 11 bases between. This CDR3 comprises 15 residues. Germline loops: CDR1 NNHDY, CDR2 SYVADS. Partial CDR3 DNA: TGTGCCAGCAGTGATACGGACAGAAACAACGAA. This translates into CASSDTDRNNE. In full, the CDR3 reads CASSDTDRNNERLFF.

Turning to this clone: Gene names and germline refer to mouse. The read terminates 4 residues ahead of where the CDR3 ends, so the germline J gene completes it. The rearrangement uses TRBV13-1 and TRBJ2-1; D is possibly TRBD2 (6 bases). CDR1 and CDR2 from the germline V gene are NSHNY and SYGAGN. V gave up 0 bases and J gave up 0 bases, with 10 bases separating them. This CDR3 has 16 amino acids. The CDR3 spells CASSDGTADNYAEQFF. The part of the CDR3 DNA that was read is TGTGCCAGCAGTGATGGGACTGCCGATAACTATGCT.

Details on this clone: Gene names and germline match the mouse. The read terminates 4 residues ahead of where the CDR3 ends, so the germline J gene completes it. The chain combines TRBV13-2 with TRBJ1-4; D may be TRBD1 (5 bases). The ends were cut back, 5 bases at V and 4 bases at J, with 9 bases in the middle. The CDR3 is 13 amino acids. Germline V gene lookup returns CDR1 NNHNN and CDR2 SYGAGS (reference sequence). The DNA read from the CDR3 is TGTGCCAGCGGGGACAATAACAACGAA. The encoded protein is CASGDNNNE. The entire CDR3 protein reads CASGDNNNERLFF.

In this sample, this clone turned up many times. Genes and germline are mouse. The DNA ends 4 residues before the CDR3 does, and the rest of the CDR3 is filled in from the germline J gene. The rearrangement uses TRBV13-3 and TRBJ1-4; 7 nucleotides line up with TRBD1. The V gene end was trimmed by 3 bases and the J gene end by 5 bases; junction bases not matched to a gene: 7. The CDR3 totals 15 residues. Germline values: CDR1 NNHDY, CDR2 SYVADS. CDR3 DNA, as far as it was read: TGTGCCAGCAGTGCGGGACAGAAACAAAACGAA. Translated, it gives CASSAGQKQNE. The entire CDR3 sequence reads CASSAGQKQNERLFF.

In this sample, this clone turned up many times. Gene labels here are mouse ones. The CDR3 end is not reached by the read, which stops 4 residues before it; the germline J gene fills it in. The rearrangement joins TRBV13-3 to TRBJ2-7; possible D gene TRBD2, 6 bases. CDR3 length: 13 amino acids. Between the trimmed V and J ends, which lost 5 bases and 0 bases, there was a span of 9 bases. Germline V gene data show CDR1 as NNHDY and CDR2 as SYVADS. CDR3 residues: CASRRLASYEQYF. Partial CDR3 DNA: TGTGCCAGCAGACGACTGGCCTCCTAT.